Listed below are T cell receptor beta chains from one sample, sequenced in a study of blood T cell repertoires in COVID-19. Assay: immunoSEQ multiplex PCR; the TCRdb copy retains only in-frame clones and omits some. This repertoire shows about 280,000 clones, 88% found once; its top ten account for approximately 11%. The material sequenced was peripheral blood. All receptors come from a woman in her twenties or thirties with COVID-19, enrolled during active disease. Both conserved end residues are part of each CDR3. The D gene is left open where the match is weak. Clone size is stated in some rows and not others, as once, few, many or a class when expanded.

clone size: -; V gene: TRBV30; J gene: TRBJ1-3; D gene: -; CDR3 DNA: TGTGCCTGGAGACAAAGTCTTGCTGGAAACACCATATATTTT; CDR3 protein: CAWRQSLAGNTIYF
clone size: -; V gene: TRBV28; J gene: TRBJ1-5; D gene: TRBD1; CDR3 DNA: TGTGCCACCGCGGACAGGGGGGTGAATCAGCCCCAGCATTTT; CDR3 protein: CATADRGVNQPQHF
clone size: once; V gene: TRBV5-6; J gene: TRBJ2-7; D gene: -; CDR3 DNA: TGTGCCAGCAGCTTTTGGGACACCTCCTACGAGCAGTACTTC; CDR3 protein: CASSFWDTSYEQYF
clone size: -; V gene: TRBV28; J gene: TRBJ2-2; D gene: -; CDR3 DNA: TGTGCCAGCAGTTTTTTGGGGGGAGCGGCCGGGGAGCTGTTTTTT; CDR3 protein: CASSFLGGAAGELFF
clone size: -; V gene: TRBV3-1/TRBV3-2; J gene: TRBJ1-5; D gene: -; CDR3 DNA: TGTGCCAGCAGCTGGGGCGGGGGCGCGGAACCCCAGCATTTT; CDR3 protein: CASSWGGGAEPQHF
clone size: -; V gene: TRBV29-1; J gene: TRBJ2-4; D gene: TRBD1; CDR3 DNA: TGCAGCGTCAGACAGGGGGTGGTAAACATTCAGTACTTC; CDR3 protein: CSVRQGVVNIQYF
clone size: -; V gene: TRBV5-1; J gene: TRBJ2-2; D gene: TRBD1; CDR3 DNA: TGCGCCAGCAGCTTGGAAGGGGGCTGGAACACCGGGGAGCTGTTTTTT; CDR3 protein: CASSLEGGWNTGELFF
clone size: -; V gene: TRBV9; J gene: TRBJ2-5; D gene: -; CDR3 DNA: TGTGCCAGCAGCGTAGGGTGGTCAAGCGCCCGCCAAGAGACCCAGTACTTC; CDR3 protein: CASSVGWSSARQETQYF
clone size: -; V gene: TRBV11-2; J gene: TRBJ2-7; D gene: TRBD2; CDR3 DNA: TGTGCCAGCAGACGAGGGACTAGCGGGCCCTACGAGCAGTACTTC; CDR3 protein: CASRRGTSGPYEQYF
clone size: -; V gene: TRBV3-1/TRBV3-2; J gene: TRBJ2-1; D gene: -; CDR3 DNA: TGTGCCAGCAGCCTAGGACCGGCGGGGGCTAATGAGCAGTTCTTC; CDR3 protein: CASSLGPAGANEQFF
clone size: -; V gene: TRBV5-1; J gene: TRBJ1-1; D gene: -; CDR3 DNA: TGCGCCAGCAGCTTGGAGCTCCGTGCCCCGAACACTGAAGCTTTCTTT; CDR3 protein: CASSLELRAPNTEAFF
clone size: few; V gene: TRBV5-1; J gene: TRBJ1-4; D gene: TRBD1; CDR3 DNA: TGCGCCAGCAGCTTGGCCCTAGGACAGGAGGATGAAAAACTGTTTTTT; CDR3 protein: CASSLALGQEDEKLFF
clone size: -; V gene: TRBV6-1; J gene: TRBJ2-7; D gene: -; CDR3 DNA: TGTGCCAGCAGTGAAAGCTGGGGGACTCAGTACGAGCAGTACTTC; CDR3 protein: CASSESWGTQYEQYF
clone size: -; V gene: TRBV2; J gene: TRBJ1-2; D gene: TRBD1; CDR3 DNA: TGTGCCAGCAGGCTGGGACAGGCCGAGGTGGGCTACACCTTC; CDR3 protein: CASRLGQAEVGYTF
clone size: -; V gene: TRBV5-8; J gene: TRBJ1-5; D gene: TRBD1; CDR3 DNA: TGTGCCAGCAGCCCAAGGACAGGCCTTAGCAATCAGCCCCAGCATTTT; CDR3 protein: CASSPRTGLSNQPQHF
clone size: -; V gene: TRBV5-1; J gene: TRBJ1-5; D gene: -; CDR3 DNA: TGCGCCAGCAGCCCAGACGGGGATCAGCCCCAGCATTTT; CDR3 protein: CASSPDGDQPQHF
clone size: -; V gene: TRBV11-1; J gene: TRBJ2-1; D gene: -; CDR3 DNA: TGTGCCAGCAGCTTAGCTTTAGGGACTTATGAGCAGTTCTTC; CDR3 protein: CASSLALGTYEQFF
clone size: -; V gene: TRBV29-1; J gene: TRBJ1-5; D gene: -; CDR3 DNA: TGCAGCGTCGCATCAGGGTGGGGGGATCAGCCCCAGCATTTT; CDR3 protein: CSVASGWGDQPQHF
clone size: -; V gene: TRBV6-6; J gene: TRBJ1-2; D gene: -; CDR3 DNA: TGTGCCAGCAGGGACACACGAAACTATGGCTACACCTTC; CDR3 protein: CASRDTRNYGYTF
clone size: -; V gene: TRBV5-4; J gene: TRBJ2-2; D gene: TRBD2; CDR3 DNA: TGTGCCAGCAGCCGGGGGGCGAACACCGGGGAGCTGTTTTTT; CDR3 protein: CASSRGANTGELFF
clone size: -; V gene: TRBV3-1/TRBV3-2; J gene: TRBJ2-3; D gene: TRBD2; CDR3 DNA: TGTGCCAGCAGCCAAGGAGCGGGAGGGCCGGTAGATACGCAGTATTTT; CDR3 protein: CASSQGAGGPVDTQYF
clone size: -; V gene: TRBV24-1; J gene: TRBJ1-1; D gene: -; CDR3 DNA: TGTGCCACCAGTGATTTGGCGGGCAGTGAAGCTTTCTTT; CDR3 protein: CATSDLAGSEAFF
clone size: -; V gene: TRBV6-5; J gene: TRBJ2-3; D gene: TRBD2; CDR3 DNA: TGTGCCAGCAGTTTCCAGCGGGGAGATACGCAGTATTTT; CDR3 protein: CASSFQRGDTQYF
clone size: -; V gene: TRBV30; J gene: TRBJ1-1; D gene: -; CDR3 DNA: TGTGCCTGGAGTGTACAGGAGGGATATGAAGCTTTCTTT; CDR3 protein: CAWSVQEGYEAFF
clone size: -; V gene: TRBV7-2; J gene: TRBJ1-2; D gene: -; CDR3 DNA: TGTGCCAGCAGCTTACGCTCAGGCCAGCGAGGGGGCTACACCTTC; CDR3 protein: CASSLRSGQRGGYTF
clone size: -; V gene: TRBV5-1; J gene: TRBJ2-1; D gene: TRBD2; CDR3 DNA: TGCGCCAGCAGCTTCACTTCACTAGCGGGGTCCTACAATGAGCAGTTCTTC; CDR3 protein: CASSFTSLAGSYNEQFF
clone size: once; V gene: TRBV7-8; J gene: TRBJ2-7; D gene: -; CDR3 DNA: TGTGCCAGCAGCTTTGAAGACAGGAGCTCCTACGAGCAGTACTTC; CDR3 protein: CASSFEDRSSYEQYF
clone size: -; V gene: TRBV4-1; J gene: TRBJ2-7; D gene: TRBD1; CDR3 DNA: TGCGCCAGCAGCCCCCGGACAGGGAACAAGTACGAGCAGTACTTC; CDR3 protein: CASSPRTGNKYEQYF
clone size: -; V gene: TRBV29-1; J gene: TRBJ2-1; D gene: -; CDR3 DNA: TGCAGCGTTGAAGGAGGGCGGGGTTGGTACAATGAGCAGTTCTTC; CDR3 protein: CSVEGGRGWYNEQFF
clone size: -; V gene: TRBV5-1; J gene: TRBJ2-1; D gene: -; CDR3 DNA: TGCGCCAGCAGCTTGGCCCCAGGCAATGAGCAGTTCTTC; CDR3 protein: CASSLAPGNEQFF
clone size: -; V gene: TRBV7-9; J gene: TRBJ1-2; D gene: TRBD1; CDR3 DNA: TGTGCCAGCAGCTCTGGGACAGTCTTACCCACCTTC; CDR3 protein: CASSSGTVLPTF
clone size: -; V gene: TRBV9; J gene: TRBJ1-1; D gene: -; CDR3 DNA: TGTGCCAGCAGCGTAGCTTGGCAGGCTCCGACTGAAGCTTTCTTT; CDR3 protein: CASSVAWQAPTEAFF
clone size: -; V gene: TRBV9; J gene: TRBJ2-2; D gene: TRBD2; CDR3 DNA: TGTGCCAGCAGCGTAGTGGCGGGAGGCGGAAACACCGGGGAGCTGTTTTTT; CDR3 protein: CASSVVAGGGNTGELFF
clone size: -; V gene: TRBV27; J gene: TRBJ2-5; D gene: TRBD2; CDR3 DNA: TGTGCCAGCAGTTTACCGGGGGGGGGTACTAGCGGGAGATTATTAAAAGAGACCCAGTACTTC; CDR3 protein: CASSLPGGGTSGRLLKETQYF
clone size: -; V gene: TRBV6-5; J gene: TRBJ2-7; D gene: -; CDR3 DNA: TGTGCCAGCAGTTCTAGCCGAAACTACGAGCAGTACTTC; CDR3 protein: CASSSSRNYEQYF
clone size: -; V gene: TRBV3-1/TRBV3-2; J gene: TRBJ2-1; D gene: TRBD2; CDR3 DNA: TGTGCCAGCAGTCTTTCCGGGGGGGGACCTCTTTTGAATGAGCAGTTCTTC; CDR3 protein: CASSLSGGGPLLNEQFF
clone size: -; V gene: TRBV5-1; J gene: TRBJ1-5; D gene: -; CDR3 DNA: TGCGCCAGCAGCTTGGAGGAGGGCAATCAGCCCCAGCATTTT; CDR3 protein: CASSLEEGNQPQHF
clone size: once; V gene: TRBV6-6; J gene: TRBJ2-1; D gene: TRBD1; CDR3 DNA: TGTGCCAGCAGTTACTTCGGACAGGGGTCCTACAATGAGCAGTTCTTC; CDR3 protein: CASSYFGQGSYNEQFF
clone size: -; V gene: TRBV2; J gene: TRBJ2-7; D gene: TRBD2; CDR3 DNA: TGTGCCAGCACTCCGGGACTAGCGGGAGGGCCCCTCTACGAGCAGTACTTC; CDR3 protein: CASTPGLAGGPLYEQYF
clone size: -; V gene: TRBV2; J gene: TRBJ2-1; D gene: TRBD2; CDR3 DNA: TGTGCCTCCCGCGACGCTAGCGGCCACAATGAGCAGTTCTTC; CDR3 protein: CASRDASGHNEQFF
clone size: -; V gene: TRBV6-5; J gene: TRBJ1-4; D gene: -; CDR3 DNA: TGTGCCAGCAGTCCGTGGAAGGGGGAGGGTGAAAAACTGTTTTTT; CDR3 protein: CASSPWKGEGEKLFF
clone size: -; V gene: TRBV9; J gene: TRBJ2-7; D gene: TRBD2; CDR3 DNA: TGTGCCAGCAGCGTAGCTGGACTAGCGGGAACTTACGAGCAGTACTTC; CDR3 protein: CASSVAGLAGTYEQYF
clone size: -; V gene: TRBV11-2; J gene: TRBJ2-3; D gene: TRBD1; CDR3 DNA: TGTGCCAGCAGCTTAGATGGCAGGGGGGATACGCAGTATTTT; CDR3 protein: CASSLDGRGDTQYF
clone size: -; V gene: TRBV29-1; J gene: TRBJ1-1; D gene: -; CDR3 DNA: TGCAGCGTTCGGGGGGGGCTCACTGAAGCTTTCTTT; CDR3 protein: CSVRGGLTEAFF
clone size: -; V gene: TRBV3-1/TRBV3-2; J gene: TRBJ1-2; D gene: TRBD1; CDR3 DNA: TGTGCCAGCAGCCAAGGGGTCAAGGGGGCGAGTGGCTACACCTTC; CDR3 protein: CASSQGVKGASGYTF
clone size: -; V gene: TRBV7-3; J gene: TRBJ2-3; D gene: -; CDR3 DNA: TGTGCCAGCAGCTTCGACTCCGTAGATACGCAGTATTTT; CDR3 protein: CASSFDSVDTQYF
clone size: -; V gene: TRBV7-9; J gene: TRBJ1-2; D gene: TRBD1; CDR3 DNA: TGTGCCAGCGGCTCATCAGGGGGCGGTGGCTACACCTTC; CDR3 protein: CASGSSGGGGYTF
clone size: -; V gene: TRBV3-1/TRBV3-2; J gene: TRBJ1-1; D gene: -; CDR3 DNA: TGTGCCAGCAGCCAGAGAAAAACTCCCCCGGGGACTGAAGCTTTCTTT; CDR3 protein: CASSQRKTPPGTEAFF
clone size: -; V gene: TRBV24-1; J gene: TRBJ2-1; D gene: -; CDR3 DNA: TGTGCCACCAGTGATCCCCGTGGGCGGGGTGTGCATGAGCAGTTCTTC; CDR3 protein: CATSDPRGRGVHEQFF
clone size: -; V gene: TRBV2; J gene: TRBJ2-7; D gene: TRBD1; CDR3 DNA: TGTGCCAGCAGTGAGGGGAGACAGGGGTTCCACGAGCAGTACTTC; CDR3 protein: CASSEGRQGFHEQYF
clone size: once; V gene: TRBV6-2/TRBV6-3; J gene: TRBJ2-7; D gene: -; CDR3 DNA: TGTGCCAGCAGTTACGTCGGGGTTGAGCAGTACTTC; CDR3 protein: CASSYVGVEQYF
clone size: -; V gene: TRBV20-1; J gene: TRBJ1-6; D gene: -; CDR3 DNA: TGCAGTGCTAGTGATGGGACAATCCCTAATTCACCCCTCCACTTT; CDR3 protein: CSASDGTIPNSPLHF
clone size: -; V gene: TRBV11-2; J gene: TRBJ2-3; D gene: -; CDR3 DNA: TGTGCCAGCAGCTCGAGTGGAGATACGCAGTATTTT; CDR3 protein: CASSSSGDTQYF
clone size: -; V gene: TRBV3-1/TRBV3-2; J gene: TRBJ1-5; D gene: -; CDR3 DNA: TGTGCCAGCAGCTTTACAGATAGCAATCAGCCCCAGCATTTT; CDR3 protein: CASSFTDSNQPQHF